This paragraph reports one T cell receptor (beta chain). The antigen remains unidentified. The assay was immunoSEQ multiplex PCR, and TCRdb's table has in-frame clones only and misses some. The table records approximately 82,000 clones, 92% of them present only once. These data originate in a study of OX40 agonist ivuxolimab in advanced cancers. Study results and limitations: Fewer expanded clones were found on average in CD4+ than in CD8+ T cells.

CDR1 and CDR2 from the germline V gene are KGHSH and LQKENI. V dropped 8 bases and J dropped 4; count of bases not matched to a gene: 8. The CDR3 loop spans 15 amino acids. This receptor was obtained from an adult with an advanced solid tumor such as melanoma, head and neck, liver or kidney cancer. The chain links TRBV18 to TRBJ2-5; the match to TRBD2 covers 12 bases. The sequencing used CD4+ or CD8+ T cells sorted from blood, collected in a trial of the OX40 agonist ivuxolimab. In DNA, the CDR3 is TGTGCCAGCGGAAAGGAGGGACTAGCGGGAGAGACCCAGTACTTC. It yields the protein CASGKEGLAGETQYF.